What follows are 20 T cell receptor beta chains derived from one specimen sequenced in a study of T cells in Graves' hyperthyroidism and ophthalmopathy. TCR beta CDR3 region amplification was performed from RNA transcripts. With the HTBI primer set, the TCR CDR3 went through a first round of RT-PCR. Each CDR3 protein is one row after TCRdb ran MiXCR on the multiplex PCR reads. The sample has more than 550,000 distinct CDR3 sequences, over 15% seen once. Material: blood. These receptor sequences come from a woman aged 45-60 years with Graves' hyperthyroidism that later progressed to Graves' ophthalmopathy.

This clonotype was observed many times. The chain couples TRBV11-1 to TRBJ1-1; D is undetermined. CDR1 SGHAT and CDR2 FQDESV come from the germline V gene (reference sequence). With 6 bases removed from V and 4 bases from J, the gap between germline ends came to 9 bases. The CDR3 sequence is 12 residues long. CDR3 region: CASSRFGTEAFF. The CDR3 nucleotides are TGTGCCAGCAGTCGCTTCGGCACTGAAGCTTTCTTT.

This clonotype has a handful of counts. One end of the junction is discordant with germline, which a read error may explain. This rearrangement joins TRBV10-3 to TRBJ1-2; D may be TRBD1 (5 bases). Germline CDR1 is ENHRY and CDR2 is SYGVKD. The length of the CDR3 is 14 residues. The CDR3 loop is CAIGEWDGPYGYTF. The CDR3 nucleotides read TGTGCCATCGGTGAGTGGGACGGCCCCTATGGCTACACCTTC.

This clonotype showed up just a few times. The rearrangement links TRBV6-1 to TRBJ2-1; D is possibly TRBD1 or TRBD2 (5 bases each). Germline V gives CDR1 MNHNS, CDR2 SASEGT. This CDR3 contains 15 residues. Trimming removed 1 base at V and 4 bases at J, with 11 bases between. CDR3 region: CASSEDRDLYNEQFF. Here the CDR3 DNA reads TGTGCCAGCAGTGAAGACCGGGACCTATACAATGAGCAGTTCTTC.

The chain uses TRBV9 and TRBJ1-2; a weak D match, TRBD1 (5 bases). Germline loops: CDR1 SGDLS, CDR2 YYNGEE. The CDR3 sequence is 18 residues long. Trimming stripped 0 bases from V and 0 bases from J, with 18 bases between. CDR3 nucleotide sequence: TGTGCCAGCAGCGTAGCTGGCGGGGGGGGGTGGACTAACTATGGCTACACCTTC. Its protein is CASSVAGGGGWTNYGYTF.

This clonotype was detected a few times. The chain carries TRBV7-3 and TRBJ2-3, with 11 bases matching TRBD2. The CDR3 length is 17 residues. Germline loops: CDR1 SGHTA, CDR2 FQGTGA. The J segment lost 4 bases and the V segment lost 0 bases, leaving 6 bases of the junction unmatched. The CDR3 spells CASSLTSSGGFADTQYF. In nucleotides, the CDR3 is TGTGCCAGCAGCTTAACGTCTAGCGGGGGGTTCGCAGATACGCAGTATTTT.

In DNA form, the CDR3 reads TGTGCCAGCAGCCAAGCCACCGTCGGGCTCGAGACCCAGTACTTC. Protein product: CASSQATVGLETQYF. The genes are TRBV3-1 and TRBJ2-5; no clear D gene. The ends were cut back, 1 base at V and 5 bases at J, with 14 bases in the middle. Germline CDR1 is LGHDT and CDR2 is YNNKEL (reference sequence). The CDR3 covers 15 residues.

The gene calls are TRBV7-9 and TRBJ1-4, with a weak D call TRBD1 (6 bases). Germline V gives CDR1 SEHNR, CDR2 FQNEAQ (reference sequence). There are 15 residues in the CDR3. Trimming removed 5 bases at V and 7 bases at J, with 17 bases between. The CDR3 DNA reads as TGTGCCAGCAGCCCCCGAACAGGGATCGGTGAAAAACTGTTTTTT. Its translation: CASSPRTGIGEKLFF.

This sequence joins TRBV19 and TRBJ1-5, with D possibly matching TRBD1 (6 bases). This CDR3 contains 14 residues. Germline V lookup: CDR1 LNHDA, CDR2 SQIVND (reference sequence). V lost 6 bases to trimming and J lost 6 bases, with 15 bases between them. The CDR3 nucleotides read TGTGCCAGTAGAACGGCACAGGGAGGTCAGCCCCAGCATTTT. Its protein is CASRTAQGGQPQHF.

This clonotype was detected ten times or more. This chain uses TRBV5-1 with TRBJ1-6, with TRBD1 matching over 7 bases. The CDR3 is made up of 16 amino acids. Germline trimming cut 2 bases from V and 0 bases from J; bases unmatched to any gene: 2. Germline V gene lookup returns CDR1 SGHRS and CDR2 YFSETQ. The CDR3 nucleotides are TGCGCCAGCAGCTTTCGGGACAGCTCCTATAATTCACCCCTCCACTTT. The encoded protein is CASSFRDSSYNSPLHF.

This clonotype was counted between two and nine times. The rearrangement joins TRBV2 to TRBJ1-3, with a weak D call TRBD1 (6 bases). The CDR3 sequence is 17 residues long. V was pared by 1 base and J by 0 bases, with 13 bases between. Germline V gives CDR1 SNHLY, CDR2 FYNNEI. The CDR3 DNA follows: TGTGCCAGCAGTGAAGTAGGGACAAATCTCTCTGGAAACACCATATATTTT. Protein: CASSEVGTNLSGNTIYF.

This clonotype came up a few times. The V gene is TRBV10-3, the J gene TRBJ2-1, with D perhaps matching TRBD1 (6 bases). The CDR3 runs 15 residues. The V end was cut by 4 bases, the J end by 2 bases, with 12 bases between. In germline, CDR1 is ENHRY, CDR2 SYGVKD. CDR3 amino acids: CAISGQESPYNEQFF. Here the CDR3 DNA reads TGTGCCATCAGTGGACAGGAGAGTCCCTACAATGAGCAGTTCTTC.

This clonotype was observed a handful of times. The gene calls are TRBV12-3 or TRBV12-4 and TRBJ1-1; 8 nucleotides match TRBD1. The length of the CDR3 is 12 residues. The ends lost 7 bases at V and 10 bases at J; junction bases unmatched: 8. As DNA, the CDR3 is TGTGCCAGCAATCATCAGGGGGCGTTAGCTTTCTTT. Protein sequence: CASNHQGALAFF.

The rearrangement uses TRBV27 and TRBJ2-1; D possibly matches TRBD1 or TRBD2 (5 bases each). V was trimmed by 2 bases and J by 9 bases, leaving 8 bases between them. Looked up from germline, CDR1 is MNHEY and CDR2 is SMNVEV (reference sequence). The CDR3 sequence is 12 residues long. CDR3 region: CASSLRGFEQFF. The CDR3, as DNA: TGTGCCAGCAGTTTACGGGGCTTTGAGCAGTTCTTC.

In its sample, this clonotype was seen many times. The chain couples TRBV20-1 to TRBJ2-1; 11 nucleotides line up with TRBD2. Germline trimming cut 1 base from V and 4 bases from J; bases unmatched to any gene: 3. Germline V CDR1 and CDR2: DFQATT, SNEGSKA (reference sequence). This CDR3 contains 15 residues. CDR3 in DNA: TGCAGTGCTAGAGCGGCTAGCGGGGGGTACAATGAGCAGTTCTTC. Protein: CSARAASGGYNEQFF.

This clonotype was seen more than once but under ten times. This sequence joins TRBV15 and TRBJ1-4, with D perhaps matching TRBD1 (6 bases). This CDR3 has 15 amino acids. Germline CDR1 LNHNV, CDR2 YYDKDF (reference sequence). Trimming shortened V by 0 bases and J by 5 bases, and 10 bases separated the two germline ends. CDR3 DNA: TGTGCCACCAGCAGAGATTCTGGGGGCAATGAAAAACTGTTTTTT. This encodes CATSRDSGGNEKLFF.

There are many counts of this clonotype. The CDR3 reads CASSPPTTGQNGYTF. The CDR3 DNA sequence: TGTGCCAGCTCACCACCGACGACAGGGCAGAATGGCTACACCTTC. The V call is TRBV18, the J call TRBJ1-2; 7 bases map to TRBD1. The germline CDR1 and CDR2 sequences are KGHSH and LQKENI. J lost 6 bases, V lost 0 bases, and 7 bases had no gene match. The CDR3 length is 15 residues.

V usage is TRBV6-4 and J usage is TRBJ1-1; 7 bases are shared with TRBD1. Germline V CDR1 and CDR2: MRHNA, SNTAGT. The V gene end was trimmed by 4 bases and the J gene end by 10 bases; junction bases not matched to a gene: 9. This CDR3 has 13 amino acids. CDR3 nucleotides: TGTGCCAGCAGTGTAGCCGACAGGGATGGAGCTTTCTTT. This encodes CASSVADRDGAFF.

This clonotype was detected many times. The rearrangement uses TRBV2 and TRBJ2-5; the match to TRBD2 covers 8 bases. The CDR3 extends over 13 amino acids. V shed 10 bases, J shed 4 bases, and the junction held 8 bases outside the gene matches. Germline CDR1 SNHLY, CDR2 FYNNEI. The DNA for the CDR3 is TGTGCCACCGTGGGACTAGTCGTAGAGACCCAGTACTTC. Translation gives CATVGLVVETQYF.

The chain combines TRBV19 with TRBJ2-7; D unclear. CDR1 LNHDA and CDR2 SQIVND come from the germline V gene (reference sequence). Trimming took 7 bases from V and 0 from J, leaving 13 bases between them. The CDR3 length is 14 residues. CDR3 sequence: CASKSRGDSYEQYF. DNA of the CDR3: TGTGCCAGTAAGTCGCGAGGAGACTCCTACGAGCAGTACTTC.

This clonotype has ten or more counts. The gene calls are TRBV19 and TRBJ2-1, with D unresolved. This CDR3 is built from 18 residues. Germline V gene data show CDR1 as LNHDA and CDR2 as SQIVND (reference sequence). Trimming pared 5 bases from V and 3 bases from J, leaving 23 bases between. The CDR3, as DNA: TGTGCCAGTAGTCCTTCGACTGCCACTACTGGAGACTACAATGAGCAGTTCTTC. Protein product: CASSPSTATTGDYNEQFF.